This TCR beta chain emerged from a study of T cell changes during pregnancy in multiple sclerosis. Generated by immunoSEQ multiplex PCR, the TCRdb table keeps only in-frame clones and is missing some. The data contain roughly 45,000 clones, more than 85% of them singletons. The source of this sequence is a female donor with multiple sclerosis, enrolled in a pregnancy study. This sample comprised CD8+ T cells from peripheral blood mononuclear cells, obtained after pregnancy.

As DNA, the CDR3 is TGTGCCAGCAGCGCCTCCTTCGGGAGCTCCTACGAGCAGTACTTC. This encodes CASSASFGSSYEQYF. This sequence joins TRBV9 and TRBJ2-7; the D gene is possibly TRBD2 (6 bases). Germline V gives CDR1 SGDLS, CDR2 YYNGEE. The V end was cut by 3 bases, the J end by 0 bases, with 13 bases between. The CDR3 has 15 amino acids.